This T cell receptor (beta chain) was profiled in a study of blood T cell repertoires in COVID-19. Whole-study context: The study drew acute and convalescent COVID-19 samples from the United States, Italy and Spain. T cells, B-cell-depleted T cells, or PBMCs supplied cDNA or gDNA.

Sequencing was performed with immunoSEQ multiplex PCR; in TCRdb, only in-frame clones are kept and a portion is missing. The repertoire holds roughly 33,000 clones, with over 80% as singletons. CDR3 size: 13 residues. V shed 4 bases and J shed 5 bases, with 9 bases lying between them. Looked up from germline, CDR1 is SGHTA and CDR2 is FQGNSA. The sequenced sample consisted of peripheral blood. This chain links TRBV7-2 with TRBJ2-1; D gene ambiguous. This TCR was sampled from an elderly man with active COVID-19. CDR3 nucleotide sequence: TGTGCCAGCAGCTCGTACTTAGACAATGAGCAGTTCTTC. It codes for CASSSYLDNEQFF.